This TCR beta chain was captured in a study of Ad26.COV2.S vaccination and SARS-CoV-2 variants. On the study more broadly: Within the COV1001 Ad26.COV2.S trial arm, the donor was enrolled. Intramuscularly, Ad26.COV2.S was given either once or twice, 56 days apart.

The table came from immunoSEQ multiplex PCR; TCRdb's copy has only in-frame clones and leaves some out. The data contain over 400,000 clones, about 92% of them seen just once; the ten biggest clones take up 1.5% to 2%. Treatment reported: around 19 received Ad26.COV2.S at low or high dose, single or two shots; a few received placebo; per-sample allocation not given. The investigators took samples on day 63 after the first vaccine or placebo injection. The CDR3 consists of 14 residues. The V and J ends lost 1 base and 1 base respectively, with 8 bases between them. The germline CDR1 and CDR2 sequences are SGHTA and FQGNSA.

The chain links TRBV7-2 to TRBJ2-7; D gene unclear. The origin of this receptor is a person between 18 and 59 years old who received the Ad26.COV2.S COVID-19 vaccine or a placebo. Sequencing was performed on peripheral blood, taken in a trial of Ad26.COV2.S vaccine versus placebo. CDR3 sequence (DNA): TGTGCCAGCAGCTTAGGTCCTGAATCCTACGAGCAGTACTTC. This sequence encodes CASSLGPESYEQYF.